The 28 T cell receptor beta chains listed next were all sequenced from one sample in a study of T cell changes during pregnancy in multiple sclerosis (dated by TCRdb to the late 2010s). Libraries were made using the immunoSEQ multiplex PCR assay. This is the immuneACCESS table as TCRdb keeps it, with only in-frame sequences that have V and J called. A part of the clones is gone; compared with another copy, unresolved V genes explain less than half, and the rest is unexplained. For this sample the table gives 85,000 to 90,000 clones, of which 85% to 95% were detected only once. The ten largest clonotypes hold around 2% of the sample. Sequenced here: peripheral blood, sampled in the first trimester of pregnancy. The receptors originated from a female donor in good health, enrolled as a control in a pregnancy study.

This clone was seen just once. V gene TRBV25-1 combines with J gene TRBJ1-2; 7 bases are shared with TRBD1. The CDR3 has 15 amino acids. Germline V gives CDR1 MGHDK, CDR2 SYGVNS. V lost 4 bases to trimming and J lost 5 bases; unmatched junction nucleotides: 10. The CDR3 here is CASSGRQGIRYGYTF. For the CDR3, the DNA is TGTGCCAGCAGTGGCCGACAGGGTATAAGGTATGGCTACACCTTC.

This clone was detected only a few times. V gene TRBV6-5 combines with J gene TRBJ1-2; 11 bases align to TRBD1. V lost 3 bases and J lost 7; bases outside the gene matches: 4. The germline V gene encodes CDR1 MNHEY and CDR2 SVGAGI. This CDR3 has 14 amino acids. CDR3 nucleotides: TGTGCCAGCAGTTATAGAGGGACAGGGGGTGGCTACACCTTC. It codes for CASSYRGTGGGYTF.

The chain is built from TRBV5-6 and TRBJ2-5, with 12 bases lining up with TRBD2. The CDR3 spans 16 residues. With V trimmed by 5 bases and J by 4 bases, 9 bases remained unmatched. Germline CDR1 SGHDT, CDR2 YYEEEE. The CDR3 DNA sequence: TGTGCCAGCAGATTACTAGCGGGGGGCCGGGGAGAGACCCAGTACTTC. Translation gives CASRLLAGGRGETQYF.

With regard to this clone: The same CDR3 also results from other DNA sequences found in this sample. V usage is TRBV4-2 and J usage is TRBJ1-5; D gene uncertain. Trimming pared 0 bases from V and 3 bases from J, leaving 3 bases between. Per germline, CDR1 LGHNA and CDR2 YNFKEQ. This CDR3 is 13 amino acids long. The CDR3 bases are TGTGCCAGCAGCCAAGATAACAATCAGCCCCAGCATTTT. Its translation is CASSQDNNQPQHF.

The chain has TRBV19 and TRBJ2-2, with a possible D match to TRBD1 (6 bases). CDR3 length equals 16 residues. The germline V gene has CDR1 LNHDA and CDR2 SQIVND (reference sequence). Trimming took 4 bases from V and 1 from J, leaving 13 bases between them. As DNA, the CDR3 is TGTGCCAGTAGTACACCCGGACAGTGGAACACCGGGGAGCTGTTTTTT. Translation gives CASSTPGQWNTGELFF.

This chain links TRBV7-2 with TRBJ2-7; 7 positions agree with TRBD1. The germline CDR1 and CDR2 sequences are SGHTA and FQGNSA. The CDR3 runs to 14 residues. With V trimmed by 2 bases and J by 4 bases, 5 bases remained unmatched. Written as DNA, the CDR3 is TGTGCCAGCAGCTTAACAGGGGACCAATACGAGCAGTACTTC. Its protein is CASSLTGDQYEQYF. Supplemented by reference TRBV7-2 and TRBJ2-7, the full variable domain reads GAGVSQSPSNKVTEKGKDVELRCDPISGHTALYWYRQSLGQGLEFLIYFQGNSAPDKSGLPSDRFSAERTGGSVSTLTIQRTQQEDSAVYLCASSLTGDQYEQYFGPGTRLTVT.

The V call is TRBV25-1, the J call TRBJ1-2; maybe TRBD1 (6 bases). V dropped 4 bases and J dropped 0 bases, with 9 bases sitting between them. Germline CDR1 MGHDK, CDR2 SYGVNS. The CDR3 totals 14 residues. Written as DNA, the CDR3 is TGTGCCAGCAGTGGACAGGAATCTAACTATGGCTACACCTTC. Translated: CASSGQESNYGYTF.

The chain links TRBV27 to TRBJ2-4, with TRBD2 identical over 12 bases. The J segment lost 3 bases and the V segment lost 7 bases, leaving 4 bases of the junction unmatched. Germline V gives CDR1 MNHEY, CDR2 SMNVEV (reference sequence). The CDR3 has 15 residues. The CDR3 bases are TGTGCCAGCACCCCTAGCGGGGGGGGCAAAAACATTCAGTACTTC. This translates into CASTPSGGGKNIQYF.

This chain uses TRBV7-2 with TRBJ2-1; 8 nucleotides align to TRBD2. The CDR3 runs to 12 residues. Germline CDR1 SGHTA, CDR2 FQGNSA. J gave up 14 bases and V 5 bases, and 8 bases lay outside the gene matches. The CDR3 nucleotides are TGTGCCAGCAGCCACCGGGTAGCGGGGAAGTTCTTC. Protein sequence: CASSHRVAGKFF.

The chain couples TRBV28 to TRBJ1-2, with 7 bases matching TRBD1. V trimming: 6 bases; J trimming: 3 bases; junction bases outside the gene matches: 4. Germline CDR1 reads MDHEN; CDR2 reads SYDVKM. The CDR3 covers 13 residues. The CDR3 DNA reads TGTGCCAGCAGGAGGGGGCTGGACTATGGCTACACCTTC. This gives the protein CASRRGLDYGYTF.

This rearrangement joins TRBV10-2 to TRBJ1-3; maybe TRBD1 (6 bases). Germline loops: CDR1 WSHSY, CDR2 SAAADI. This CDR3 region has 16 residues. Trimming cost V 0 bases and J 5 bases, with 14 bases left between them. The CDR3 DNA is TGCGCCAGCAGTGAGTCGACAGGAGGATTACGAAACACCATATATTTT. Amino acids: CASSESTGGLRNTIYF.

The chain uses TRBV2 and TRBJ2-1; perhaps TRBD1 as D (6 bases). V was cut by 5 bases and J by 5 bases, with 16 bases left in between. This CDR3 spans 15 amino acids. Per the germline V gene, CDR1 is SNHLY and CDR2 is FYNNEI. CDR3 sequence reads: CASSREQGVDNEQFF. CDR3 sequence (DNA): TGTGCCAGCAGTCGAGAACAGGGAGTAGACAATGAGCAGTTCTTC. Full variable domain (outside the CDR3, taken from reference TRBV2 and TRBJ2-1): EPEVTQTPSHQVTQMGQEVILRCVPISNHLYFYWYRQILGQKVEFLVSFYNNEISEKSEIFDDQFSVERPDGSNFTLKIRSTKLEDSAMYFCASSREQGVDNEQFFGPGTRLTVL.

The V gene is TRBV4-1, the J gene TRBJ2-3, with 11 nucleotides matching TRBD2. J lost 2 bases, V lost 0 bases, and 4 bases had no gene match. The CDR3 is 17 residues long. CDR1 MGHRA and CDR2 YSYEKL come from the germline V gene. The CDR3 DNA follows: TGCGCCAGCAGCCAAGAAGCTAGCGGGGGGCACACAGATACGCAGTATTTT. Its translation: CASSQEASGGHTDTQYF.

The chain has TRBV11-2 and TRBJ1-1; D is possibly TRBD1 (6 bases). Germline V lookup: CDR1 SGHAT, CDR2 FQNNGV. The V end was cut by 5 bases, the J end by 0 bases, with 16 bases between. There are 16 residues in the CDR3. The CDR3 DNA is TGTGCCAGCAGCCCCCAGGACAGTAGGCTGAACACTGAAGCTTTCTTT. Residues: CASSPQDSRLNTEAFF.

The chain combines TRBV5-4 with TRBJ2-7, with 10 bases fitting TRBD1. The germline gives CDR1 SGHNT, CDR2 YYREEE (reference sequence). The CDR3 is made up of 14 amino acids. The V and J ends lost 4 bases and 4 bases, in that order; junction bases with no gene match: 5. CDR3 sequence reads: CASSPGQGWYEQYF. CDR3 bases: TGTGCCAGCAGCCCGGGACAGGGGTGGTACGAGCAGTACTTC.

In its sample, this clone was seen a few times. This rearrangement joins TRBV6-5 to TRBJ1-1; D unresolved. V lost 5 bases to trimming and J lost 2 bases, with 15 bases between them. The CDR3 is 15 amino acids. CDR1 and CDR2 from the germline V gene are MNHEY and SVGAGI. The chain's CDR3 is CASSPYLGRNTEAFF. In nucleotides, the CDR3 is TGTGCCAGCAGTCCTTATTTGGGCCGAAACACTGAAGCTTTCTTT.

The CDR3 sequence: CASSGGAAGGRETQYF. The CDR3 DNA is TGTGCCAGCAGCGGGGGTGCGGCGGGGGGTCGAGAGACCCAGTACTTC. V is TRBV7-9 and J is TRBJ2-5; 8 bases line up with TRBD2. Germline lookup yields CDR1 SEHNR and CDR2 FQNEAQ (reference sequence). The CDR3 is 16 amino acids. Unmatched junction bases numbered 12, after V lost 5 bases and J lost 4 bases.

The chain joins TRBV18 to TRBJ1-3; tentatively, D is TRBD1 (5 bases). V was cut by 0 bases and J by 4 bases, with 10 bases left in between. The CDR3 contains 15 residues. The V gene's germline CDR1 is KGHSH and CDR2 LQKENI. CDR3: CASSPPGGAGNTIYF. In DNA, the CDR3 is TGTGCCAGCTCACCACCGGGAGGGGCAGGAAACACCATATATTTT.

The rearrangement joins TRBV7-2 to TRBJ2-1; 9 bases agree with TRBD1. Per germline, CDR1 SGHTA and CDR2 FQGNSA. J was trimmed by 5 bases and V by 5 bases; bases with no gene match: 7. The CDR3 is 15 residues long. The CDR3 nucleotides are TGTGCCAGCAGCCGACCGGGACAGGGTCACAATGAGCAGTTCTTC. Translated: CASSRPGQGHNEQFF.

The chain is built from TRBV20-1 and TRBJ1-1; D unclear. The V gene's germline CDR1 is DFQATT and CDR2 SNEGSKA (reference sequence). V lost 3 bases to trimming and J lost 5 bases, with 7 bases between them. The CDR3 covers 11 residues. CDR3 coding DNA: TGCAGTGCTAGCGAGGGAACTGAAGCTTTCTTT. Translated: CSASEGTEAFF.

This clone was found once. The genes are TRBV9 and TRBJ1-1; no reliable D call. This CDR3 is 14 amino acids long. CDR1 is SGDLS and CDR2 is YYNGEE in the germline V gene. V shed 0 bases and J shed 0 bases, with 6 bases lying between them. The CDR3 DNA reads TGTGCCAGCAGCGTAGACAGCTTGAACACTGAAGCTTTCTTT. Translated, it gives CASSVDSLNTEAFF.

This chain links TRBV9 with TRBJ1-1; a possible D gene is TRBD1 (6 bases). The V gene's germline CDR1 is SGDLS and CDR2 YYNGEE. The CDR3 runs 14 residues. With 7 bases removed from V and 5 bases from J, the gap between germline ends came to 18 bases. The CDR3 region has the DNA TGTGCCAGCGATTTAGGGGGAATAGCGACTGAAGCTTTCTTT. Its protein is CASDLGGIATEAFF.

V gene TRBV2 combines with J gene TRBJ1-5; 9 bases match TRBD1. The V segment lost 4 bases and the J segment 6 bases; nucleotides outside the gene matches: 7. Germline lookup yields CDR1 SNHLY and CDR2 FYNNEI. The CDR3 is 15 residues long. CDR3 sequence: CASSAITGGGQPQHF. CDR3 bases: TGTGCCAGCAGTGCAATAACAGGGGGCGGTCAGCCCCAGCATTTT.

The CDR3 region is CASSYRTGKNTEAFF. The CDR3 DNA follows: TGTGCCAGCAGTTACCGCACCGGGAAGAACACTGAAGCTTTCTTT. V is TRBV6-5 and J is TRBJ1-1; unclear D gene. V was cut by 2 bases and J by 1 base, with 11 bases left in between. Germline V gene data show CDR1 as MNHEY and CDR2 as SVGAGI. This CDR3 contains 15 residues.

This sequence joins TRBV4-3 and TRBJ1-5, with TRBD1 as a possible D gene (5 bases). V was cut by 0 bases and J by 4 bases, with 13 bases left in between. Germline CDR1 is LGHNA and CDR2 is YSLEER. This CDR3 has 16 residues. The DNA for the CDR3 is TGCGCCAGCAGCCAAGACCGGGCAGGGATGAATCAGCCCCAGCATTTT. It specifies CASSQDRAGMNQPQHF.

The chain links TRBV18 to TRBJ1-3; D not resolved. The germline V gene has CDR1 KGHSH and CDR2 LQKENI. Trimming left V 5 bases short and J 2 bases short, with 13 bases between. This CDR3 region has 15 residues. The CDR3 is CASSNSGPPGNTIYF. The DNA for the CDR3 is TGTGCCAGCTCAAACAGCGGACCTCCTGGAAACACCATATATTTT.

The chain uses TRBV14 and TRBJ1-4; D might be TRBD1 (6 bases). The germline V gene encodes CDR1 SGHDN and CDR2 FVKESK. Trimming stripped 6 bases from V and 3 bases from J, with 11 bases between. There are 14 residues in the CDR3. CDR3 nucleotide sequence: TGTGCCAGCAGTTTACAGGGAGCTAATGAAAAACTGTTTTTT. Translation: CASSLQGANEKLFF.

V gene TRBV19 combines with J gene TRBJ2-1; D is unclear. Germline V gives CDR1 LNHDA, CDR2 SQIVND (reference sequence). The CDR3 contains 12 residues. Trimming removed 3 bases from V and 5 bases from J, with 5 bases in between. The CDR3 nucleotides read TGTGCCAGTAGTATCTCTCACAATGAGCAGTTCTTC. It codes for CASSISHNEQFF. Full variable domain (remainder filled in from reference TRBV19 and TRBJ2-1): DGGITQSPKYLFRKEGQNVTLSCEQNLNHDAMYWYRQDPGQGLRLIYYSQIVNDFQKGDIAEGYSVSREKKESFPLTVTSAQKNPTAFYLCASSISHNEQFFGPGTRLTVL.